The 9 T cell receptor beta chains listed next were all sequenced from one sample in a study of OX40 agonist ivuxolimab in advanced cancers. Data came from immunoSEQ multiplex PCR; TCRdb stores just in-frame clones and leaves some out. This sample has 65,000 to 85,000 clones, with 85% found just once. The sequenced sample was CD4+ or CD8+ T cells sorted from blood, obtained in a trial of the OX40 agonist ivuxolimab. The source of these receptors is an adult with an advanced solid tumor such as melanoma, head and neck, liver or kidney cancer.

V and J are TRBV11-2 and TRBJ2-1; no firm D call. The CDR3 runs to 12 residues. Looked up from germline, CDR1 is SGHAT and CDR2 is FQNNGV. The V and J ends lost 1 base and 15 bases respectively, with 13 bases between them. The CDR3 sequence: CASSLVAAPLFF. CDR3 DNA: TGTGCCAGCAGCTTAGTGGCGGCCCCTCTGTTCTTC.

This chain uses TRBV7-9 with TRBJ2-1, with D possibly matching TRBD1 (6 bases). V was shortened by 6 bases and J by 2 bases, with 8 bases between the two germline ends. The CDR3 is 13 residues long. The V gene's germline CDR1 is SEHNR and CDR2 FQNEAQ (reference sequence). The CDR3 protein is CASRDRAYNEQFF. The CDR3 bases are TGTGCCAGCAGGGACAGAGCCTACAATGAGCAGTTCTTC.

This sequence joins TRBV30 and TRBJ1-6, with TRBD1 identical over 7 bases. In germline, CDR1 is GTSNPN, CDR2 SVGIG (reference sequence). The CDR3 totals 18 residues. V lost 4 bases and J lost 5; bases outside the gene matches: 17. The CDR3 sequence is CAWKWWTGWGYDNSPLHF. In nucleotides, the CDR3 is TGTGCCTGGAAATGGTGGACAGGATGGGGGTATGATAATTCACCCCTCCACTTT.

The J gene is TRBJ1-5, the V gene TRBV5-8, with D unclear. CDR1 and CDR2 from the germline V gene are SGHTS and YDEGEE. The CDR3 totals 14 residues. The germline V and J ends were trimmed by 0 bases and 0 bases, with 4 bases remaining between them. In nucleotides, the CDR3 is TGTGCCAGCAGCTTGGTACTTAGCAATCAGCCCCAGCATTTT. Its protein is CASSLVLSNQPQHF.

The genes are TRBV28 and TRBJ1-2; D not resolved. This CDR3 is built from 15 residues. Germline V CDR1 and CDR2: MDHEN, SYDVKM. The V and J ends lost 5 bases and 1 base respectively, with 14 bases between them. The CDR3: CASSPPSRSNYGYTF. The CDR3 nucleotides read TGTGCCAGCAGTCCCCCTTCCCGGAGTAACTATGGCTACACCTTC.

The V call is TRBV7-3, the J call TRBJ2-6; unclear D gene. Germline-derived CDR1 and CDR2 are SGHTA and FQGTGA. Trimming removed 5 bases at V and 1 base at J, with 3 bases between. The CDR3 has 13 amino acids. CDR3 sequence: CASSESGANVLTF. CDR3 DNA: TGTGCCAGCAGCGAGTCTGGGGCCAACGTCCTGACTTTC.

V usage is TRBV18 and J usage is TRBJ2-7, with 16 nucleotides matching TRBD2. V lost 4 bases and J lost 6; bases outside the gene matches: 3. The germline V gene encodes CDR1 KGHSH and CDR2 LQKENI. CDR3 length: 15 residues. This chain's CDR3 is CASSRGLAGGLEQYF. DNA for the CDR3: TGTGCCAGCTCACGGGGACTAGCGGGAGGGCTCGAGCAGTACTTC.

This clone showed up just once. The CDR3 DNA follows: TGTGCCTGGAGTGTCGGGCCCGAGACCCAGTACTTC. Translating gives CAWSVGPETQYF. The rearrangement links TRBV30 to TRBJ2-5; D remains ambiguous. CDR1 and CDR2 from the germline V gene are GTSNPN and SVGIG (reference sequence). Trimming removed 0 bases at V and 5 bases at J, with 7 bases between. CDR3 size: 12 residues.

The V gene is TRBV4-1, the J gene TRBJ2-7; 7 bases map to TRBD1. The CDR3 has 15 amino acids. V was clipped by 6 bases and J by 3 bases; unmatched bases: 11. Germline CDR1 and CDR2: MGHRA and YSYEKL. CDR3 protein: CASSSPGTANYEQYF. The CDR3 DNA reads TGCGCCAGCAGTTCACCCGGGACAGCGAACTACGAGCAGTACTTC.